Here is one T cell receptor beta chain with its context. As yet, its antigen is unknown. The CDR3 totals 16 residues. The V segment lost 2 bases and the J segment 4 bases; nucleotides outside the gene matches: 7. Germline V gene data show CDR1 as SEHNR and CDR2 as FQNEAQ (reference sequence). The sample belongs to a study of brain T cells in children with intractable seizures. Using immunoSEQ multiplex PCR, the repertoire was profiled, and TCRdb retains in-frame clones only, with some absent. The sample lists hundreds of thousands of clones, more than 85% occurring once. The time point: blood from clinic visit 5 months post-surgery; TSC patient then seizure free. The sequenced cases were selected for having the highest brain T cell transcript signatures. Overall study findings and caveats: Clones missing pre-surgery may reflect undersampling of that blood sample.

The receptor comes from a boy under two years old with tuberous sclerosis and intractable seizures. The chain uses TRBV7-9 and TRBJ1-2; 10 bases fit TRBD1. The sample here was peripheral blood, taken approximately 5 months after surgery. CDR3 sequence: CASSLISGQGVYGYTF. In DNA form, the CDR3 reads TGTGCCAGCAGCTTAATATCTGGACAGGGGGTCTATGGCTACACCTTC.